The 17 T cell receptor beta chains reported below all come from one sample, sequenced in a study of cytomegalovirus exposure and HLA in healthy donors. Primers for the PCR totalled 60 Vbeta and 13 Jbeta. Using immunoSEQ multiplex PCR, the repertoire was profiled, and TCRdb retains in-frame clones only, with some absent. The sample lists some 180,000 clones; approximately 82% were seen once. What was sequenced was PBMCs. The receptors stem from a woman younger than 35 in good health and CMV-seronegative.

The V call is TRBV7-9, the J call TRBJ1-5; 8 nucleotides line up with TRBD1. Germline CDR1 reads SEHNR; CDR2 reads FQNEAQ (reference sequence). The CDR3 extends over 18 amino acids. The V gene end was trimmed by 5 bases and the J gene end by 0 bases; junction bases not matched to a gene: 12. CDR3 loop: CASSTSRDRFNSNQPQHF. As DNA, the CDR3 is TGTGCCAGCAGCACGTCCCGGGACAGGTTCAATAGCAATCAGCCCCAGCATTTT.

This chain links TRBV5-1 with TRBJ2-3; no firm D call. This CDR3 spans 12 amino acids. Germline values: CDR1 SGHRS, CDR2 YFSETQ. With 0 bases removed from V and 7 bases from J, the gap between germline ends came to 6 bases. The CDR3 nucleotides read TGCGCCAGCAGCTTGGAGAGGAATACGCAGTATTTT. Translated, it gives CASSLERNTQYF.

The CDR3 DNA reads as TGTGCCAGCAGGGACCCCGGGGTGAGTAGCGGGGACGTTTTCGCCAAAAACATTCAGTACTTC. This gives the protein CASRDPGVSSGDVFAKNIQYF. The rearrangement uses TRBV21-1 and TRBJ2-4; the table gives TRBD2 as D, unverified against the DNA. TRBV21-1 corresponds to a pseudogene. This CDR3 is 21 amino acids long.

The gene calls are TRBV7-9 and TRBJ2-5; TRBD2 aligns across 8 bases. The germline V gene has CDR1 SEHNR and CDR2 FQNEAQ (reference sequence). The CDR3 loop spans 14 amino acids. The junction had 6 bases not matched to a gene; V was cut back by 4 bases and J by 5 bases. The CDR3 region has the DNA TGTGCCAGCAGCTCCGGGAGGGGACTGGAGACCCAGTACTTC. As protein: CASSSGRGLETQYF.

The V and J genes are TRBV4-3 and TRBJ1-6; tentative D call: TRBD1 (5 bases). The CDR3 has 18 amino acids. The V and J ends lost 0 bases and 0 bases respectively, with 12 bases between them. CDR1 is LGHNA and CDR2 is YSLEER in the germline V gene. Written as DNA, the CDR3 is TGCGCCAGCAGCCAAGATAACCCAGGGTCCTCCTATAATTCACCCCTCCACTTT. As protein: CASSQDNPGSSYNSPLHF.

The CDR3 sequence is CASSRTGGVYEQYV. CDR3 DNA sequence: TGTGCCAGCAGCCGGACAGGGGGTGTTTACGAGCAGTACGTC. The chain combines TRBV6-1 with TRBJ2-7; TRBD1 matches 10 bases. The CDR3 extends over 14 amino acids. Germline V CDR1 and CDR2: MNHNS, SASEGT. Losses at the gene ends were 6 bases for V and 4 bases for J; bases not matched to a gene: 6.

This chain connects TRBV7-2 to TRBJ1-3; the D gene is possibly TRBD1 (6 bases). Germline CDR1 SGHTA, CDR2 FQGNSA. V lost 5 bases and J lost 4, with 9 bases in between. The CDR3 extends over 13 amino acids. CDR3 bases: TGTGCCAGCAGCACAGGACAGGGAAACACCATATATTTT. Translation gives CASSTGQGNTIYF.

This clone was seen a few times. This sequence joins TRBV4-2 and TRBJ1-1; the match to TRBD1 covers 9 bases. CDR1 is LGHNA, CDR2 YNFKEQ, per germline. The CDR3 loop spans 18 amino acids. V gave up 1 base and J gave up 1 base; unmatched junction bases: 10. The CDR3 sequence: CASSQGGTGRFTNTEAFF. In DNA, the CDR3 is TGTGCCAGCAGCCAAGGGGGGACAGGGAGGTTTACGAACACTGAAGCTTTCTTT.

The rearrangement joins TRBV30 to TRBJ1-5, with 8 bases lining up with TRBD1. Germline trimming cut 2 bases from V and 7 bases from J; bases unmatched to any gene: 4. Looked up from germline, CDR1 is GTSNPN and CDR2 is SVGIG (reference sequence). CDR3 length equals 13 residues. The CDR3 bases are TGTGCCTGGAGTTCAGGGGGCGGGCAGCCCCAGCATTTT. Amino acid sequence: CAWSSGGGQPQHF.

The chain couples TRBV7-2 to TRBJ2-1; D remains ambiguous. CDR3 length: 14 residues. Trimming took 3 bases from V and 0 from J, leaving 6 bases between them. Per the germline V gene, CDR1 is SGHTA and CDR2 is FQGNSA. This CDR3 is CASSFSVSYNEQFF. CDR3 coding DNA: TGTGCCAGCAGCTTTTCCGTCTCCTACAATGAGCAGTTCTTC.

The V gene is TRBV6-1, the J gene TRBJ2-1, with a tentative D call TRBD2 (7 bases). This CDR3 has 14 residues. CDR1 is MNHNS, CDR2 SASEGT, per germline. The ends were cut back, 7 bases at V and 6 bases at J, with 16 bases in the middle. In nucleotides, the CDR3 is TGTGCCAGCACTCTGAGGGGGGGTGGCAATGAGCAGTTCTTC. Protein product: CASTLRGGGNEQFF.

The chain uses TRBV19 and TRBJ2-2; D is perhaps TRBD1 (6 bases). CDR1 LNHDA and CDR2 SQIVND come from the germline V gene (reference sequence). The CDR3 has 18 residues. V was cut by 6 bases and J by 0 bases, with 20 bases left in between. In nucleotides, the CDR3 is TGTGCCAGTAGACCTGAAGGGACACTTTTCGCGAACACCGGGGAGCTGTTTTTT. Amino acids: CASRPEGTLFANTGELFF.

The CDR3 protein is CASRSEGNEQYF. CDR3 bases: TGTGCCAGTAGGTCGGAGGGAAACGAGCAGTACTTC. The chain carries TRBV19 and TRBJ2-7, with D possibly TRBD2 on 6 matching bases. V dropped 6 bases and J dropped 5 bases, with 11 bases sitting between them. This CDR3 is 12 amino acids long. CDR1 and CDR2 (germline): LNHDA, SQIVND (reference sequence).

This chain links TRBV29-1 with TRBJ2-3; the match to TRBD2 covers 8 bases. CDR1 and CDR2 (germline): SQVTM, ANQGSEA. After removal of 5 bases from V and 1 base from J, the junction contained 5 bases not matched to a gene. The CDR3 contains 14 residues. In nucleotides, the CDR3 is TGCAGCGTTATAGCGGGGTCTGGCACAGATACGCAGTATTTT. It encodes CSVIAGSGTDTQYF.

A single count supports this clone. At the DNA level, this CDR3 is encoded by other sequences in the same sample as well. The chain combines TRBV29-1 with TRBJ1-1; tentatively, D is TRBD1 (6 bases). This CDR3 is built from 13 residues. Trimming removed 3 bases at V and 2 bases at J, with 10 bases between. In germline, CDR1 is SQVTM, CDR2 ANQGSEA. The CDR3 bases are TGCAGCGTTGACAGGGGCCTAAACACTGAAGCTTTCTTT. Translation: CSVDRGLNTEAFF.

The chain couples TRBV7-9 to TRBJ1-5, with 8 bases lining up with TRBD1. Looked up from germline, CDR1 is SEHNR and CDR2 is FQNEAQ (reference sequence). J was trimmed by 0 bases and V by 3 bases; bases with no gene match: 13. The CDR3 spans 19 residues. The CDR3, as DNA: TGTGCCAGCAGCTTGGGAACCGGGACAGGAGATTATAGCAATCAGCCCCAGCATTTT. Its protein is CASSLGTGTGDYSNQPQHF.

The CDR3 DNA reads as TGTGCCAGCAGTGGAAGCGGGAGCCCAGATACGCAGTATTTT. It specifies CASSGSGSPDTQYF. The chain has TRBV2 and TRBJ2-3; the match to TRBD2 covers 8 bases. The CDR3 loop spans 14 amino acids. The germline gives CDR1 SNHLY, CDR2 FYNNEI. Trimming took 4 bases from V and 4 from J; bases not matched to a gene: 4.